The clone carrying this TCR beta chain was picked up a small number of times. Antigen: not known. This record belongs to a study of response to subunit inactivated influenza vaccine. V was shortened by 1 base and J by 1 base, with 7 bases between the two germline ends. Germline CDR1 and CDR2: MNHEY and SMNVEV (reference sequence). The CDR3 has 14 amino acids. TCRdb reprocessed the RT-PCR reads via MiXCR and lists one record per CDR3 protein. The repertoire includes about 500,000 distinct CDR3 sequences, 15% to 20% of them detected once, and around 3% sits in the top ten. Study-level findings and limits: Seasonal influenza vaccination, on each occasion, was suggested by the authors to recruit few new T cells.

The sample consisted of CD4+ T cells sorted from PBMCs, taken around 25 months after vaccination. This chain connects TRBV27 to TRBJ2-5; no clear D. The source is a man between 50 and 69 years old who received an inactivated influenza vaccine. In DNA, the CDR3 is TGTGCCAGCAGTTTATGGGGTTCCCAAGAGACCCAGTACTTC. It translates to CASSLWGSQETQYF.